This TCR beta chain was sequenced for a study of blood T cell repertoires in COVID-19. The overall study: COVID-19 samples, acute and convalescent, were from the United States, Italy and Spain. PBMCs, B-cell-depleted T cells, or T cells were the source of the cDNA or gDNA that made up the material.

Source study methods: Estimation of nucleated cell counts was performed using reference gene primer amplification. TCRdb's copy holds only in-frame clones and misses some; the assay was immunoSEQ multiplex PCR. V and J calls and clone size are copied from that table; D and trimming were computed from the DNA. Altogether a few hundred thousand clones are present, about 88% being singletons, with the ten largest covering around 2.7%. Deletions cut 8 bases from V and 6 bases from J, with 17 bases between. CDR1 and CDR2 from the germline V gene are MNHNS and SASEGT. The length of the CDR3 is 15 residues.

The sample taken for sequencing was peripheral blood. The TCR originated in a man aged 55-75 years with acute or convalescent COVID-19. The rearrangement links TRBV6-1 to TRBJ1-6; TRBD1 might be the D (5 bases). CDR3: CASRLGSRGNSPLHF. In DNA form, the CDR3 reads TGTGCCAGCCGCCTTGGGTCTAGGGGTAATTCACCCCTCCACTTT.